Shown below are 20 T cell receptor beta chains from a single sample sequenced in a study of PD-1 blockade in classical Hodgkin lymphoma. The time point here: cycle 4 day 1 (C4D1), after about 6 weeks of nivolumab. Brentuximab vedotin exposure varied among the patients, all of whom had relapsed after autologous stem cell transplantation. Some clones are missing from TCRdb's copy, which holds only in-frame ones; the method was immunoSEQ multiplex PCR. The sample shows about 89,000 clones, roughly nine tenths of them seen only once. The sequencing here drew on peripheral blood mononuclear cells (PBMCs), taken before the fourth cycle of nivolumab. These receptors were obtained from a human donor with classical Hodgkin lymphoma.

This chain uses TRBV28 with TRBJ2-7; no firm D call. The CDR3 contains 13 residues. Germline CDR1 and CDR2: MDHEN and SYDVKM. V lost 2 bases, J lost 2 bases, and 7 bases lay in between. The chain's CDR3 is CASSLRGTYEQYF. The DNA of the CDR3 is TGTGCCAGCAGTTTACGAGGAACCTACGAGCAGTACTTC.

This chain connects TRBV12-5 to TRBJ2-1; 8 bases are shared with TRBD1. The CDR3 totals 15 residues. V dropped 0 bases and J dropped 4; count of bases not matched to a gene: 2. Germline V CDR1 and CDR2: LGHNT, FRNRAP. The CDR3 coding sequence is TGTGCTAGTGGTTTGGTCCGGGACAGGTACAATGAGCAGTTCTTC. Its protein is CASGLVRDRYNEQFF.

This clone was recorded once. This chain uses TRBV14 with TRBJ2-7; possibly TRBD2 for D (6 bases). Germline V lookup: CDR1 SGHDN, CDR2 FVKESK. Trimming pared 4 bases from V and 0 bases from J, leaving 16 bases between. This CDR3 has 16 amino acids. Here the CDR3 DNA reads TGTGCCAGCAGCCCCTCCGGAGGGGCCGACTCCTACGAGCAGTACTTC. Translating gives CASSPSGGADSYEQYF. The full variable domain, completed using reference TRBV14 and TRBJ2-7, is EAGVTQFPSHSVIEKGQTVTLRCDPISGHDNLYWYRRVMGKEIKFLLHFVKESKQDESGMPNNRFLAERTGGTYSTLKVQPAELEDSGVYFCASSPSGGADSYEQYFGPGTRLTVT.

The V gene is TRBV30, the J gene TRBJ1-5; D possibly corresponds to TRBD1 (5 bases). This CDR3 region has 14 residues. Germline V lookup: CDR1 GTSNPN, CDR2 SVGIG (reference sequence). The V gene lost 3 bases and the J gene lost 2 bases, with 11 bases spanning the gap. The CDR3 DNA reads TGTGCCTGGAGCGCAGGGACTGGCAATCAGCCCCAGCATTTT. As protein: CAWSAGTGNQPQHF. The variable domain in full, with the rest retrieved from reference TRBV30 and TRBJ1-5, is SQTIHQWPATLVQPVGSPLSLECTVEGTSNPNLYWYRQAAGRGLQLLFYSVGIGQISSEVPQNLSASRPQDRQFILSSKKLLLSDSGFYLCAWSAGTGNQPQHFGDGTRLSIL.

This chain uses TRBV29-1 with TRBJ1-5, with TRBD1 matching 12 bases. Germline values: CDR1 SQVTM, CDR2 ANQGSEA. Losses at the gene ends were 4 bases for V and 1 base for J; bases not matched to a gene: 14. CDR3 size: 19 residues. CDR3 loop: CSVGVFGTGGRLSNQPQHF. The CDR3 nucleotides are TGCAGCGTTGGAGTTTTCGGGACAGGGGGCAGGTTGAGCAATCAGCCCCAGCATTTT.

The gene calls are TRBV30 and TRBJ2-3; possible D gene TRBD2, 6 bases. Germline lookup yields CDR1 GTSNPN and CDR2 SVGIG (reference sequence). Trimming cost V 0 bases and J 1 base, with 11 bases left between them. The CDR3 runs 15 residues. The CDR3 region is CAWSVGGAGTDTQYF. DNA of the CDR3: TGTGCCTGGAGTGTCGGCGGGGCAGGCACAGATACGCAGTATTTT.

The chain joins TRBV19 to TRBJ2-1; 11 bases fit TRBD2. Unmatched junction bases numbered 7, after V lost 2 bases and J lost 1 base. In germline, CDR1 is LNHDA, CDR2 SQIVND (reference sequence). There are 18 residues in the CDR3. The CDR3 nucleotides are TGTGCCAGTAGTATAAGGCTAGCGGGGGGACTTTCCTACAATGAGCAGTTCTTC. Translated: CASSIRLAGGLSYNEQFF.

V is TRBV25-1 and J is TRBJ2-3; D not certain. The CDR3 is 14 residues long. V was cut by 3 bases and J by 2 bases, with 9 bases left in between. The germline gives CDR1 MGHDK, CDR2 SYGVNS. CDR3 sequence reads: CASSDILSTDTQYF. The CDR3 nucleotides read TGTGCCAGCAGTGATATCCTGTCCACAGATACGCAGTATTTT.

The chain employs TRBV7-6 and TRBJ1-3; D not resolved. The V end lost 6 bases, the J end lost 3 bases, and 9 bases lay between the germline ends. The CDR3 is 13 residues long. Germline assignment: CDR1 SGHVS and CDR2 FNYEAQ. CDR3 nucleotide sequence: TGTGCCAGCAGAAAAATAGGTGGAAACACCATATATTTT. Its translation: CASRKIGGNTIYF.

The chain uses TRBV30 and TRBJ2-5; D possibly corresponds to TRBD1 (5 bases). Between the trimmed V and J ends, which lost 1 base and 1 base, there was a span of 10 bases. The CDR3 has 14 amino acids. In germline, CDR1 is GTSNPN, CDR2 SVGIG (reference sequence). CDR3 in DNA: TGTGCCTGGAGTGGCGACAGATCCCAAGAGACCCAGTACTTC. This gives the protein CAWSGDRSQETQYF.

V and J are TRBV5-1 and TRBJ2-7, with D unresolved. The CDR3 has 11 residues. V was shortened by 0 bases and J by 8 bases, with 6 bases between the two germline ends. Per the germline V gene, CDR1 is SGHRS and CDR2 is YFSETQ. CDR3 region: CASSLAGQQYF. CDR3 sequence (DNA): TGCGCCAGCAGCTTGGCGGGTCAGCAGTACTTC. Drawing the rest from reference TRBV5-1 and TRBJ2-7, the complete variable domain is KAGVTQTPRYLIKTRGQQVTLSCSPISGHRSVSWYQQTPGQGLQFLFEYFSETQRNKGNFPGRFSGRQFSNSRSEMNVSTLELGDSALYLCASSLAGQQYFGPGTRLTVT.

This chain connects TRBV9 to TRBJ2-7; D is ambiguous. V was clipped by 4 bases and J by 4 bases, with 15 bases between them. The CDR3 sequence is 14 residues long. Germline CDR1 and CDR2: SGDLS and YYNGEE. The CDR3 bases are TGTGCCAGCAGCCAAGCGTGGCAGACTTACGAGCAGTACTTC. Protein: CASSQAWQTYEQYF.

The chain carries TRBV5-1 and TRBJ2-3; TRBD2 aligns across 8 bases. V gave up 4 bases and J gave up 3 bases; unmatched junction bases: 10. The CDR3 runs 16 residues. Per the germline V gene, CDR1 is SGHRS and CDR2 is YFSETQ. The CDR3 region is CASSPGGAGETDTQYF. In DNA form, the CDR3 reads TGCGCCAGCAGCCCCGGGGGAGCGGGGGAGACAGATACGCAGTATTTT.

The chain recombines TRBV11-2 with TRBJ2-7, with D possibly being TRBD1 (6 bases). This CDR3 has 13 residues. Trimming removed 6 bases from V and 2 bases from J, with 11 bases in between. The germline gives CDR1 SGHAT, CDR2 FQNNGV. As DNA, the CDR3 is TGTGCCAGCAGTCCCGGGACAACCTACGAGCAGTACTTC. The encoded protein is CASSPGTTYEQYF. Full variable domain (outside the CDR3, taken from reference TRBV11-2 and TRBJ2-7): EAGVAQSPRYKIIEKRQSVAFWCNPISGHATLYWYQQILGQGPKLLIQFQNNGVVDDSQLPKDRFSAERLKGVDSTLKIQPAKLEDSAVYLCASSPGTTYEQYFGPGTRLTVT.

This clone was seen a single time. The chain is built from TRBV27 and TRBJ2-3, with TRBD2 matching 12 bases. CDR3 length equals 16 residues. Germline values: CDR1 MNHEY, CDR2 SMNVEV (reference sequence). Losses at the gene ends were 3 bases for V and 4 bases for J; bases not matched to a gene: 5. The CDR3 DNA reads as TGTGCCAGCAGTTTCACTTCTAGCGGGGGGGCAGATACGCAGTATTTT. As protein: CASSFTSSGGADTQYF.

The chain has TRBV6-5 and TRBJ2-7; D is uncertain. From germline, CDR1 is MNHEY and CDR2 SVGAGI. This CDR3 is built from 13 residues. V was trimmed by 2 bases and J by 7 bases, leaving 12 bases between them. The CDR3 is CASSYGLGLEQYF. CDR3 in DNA: TGTGCCAGCAGTTACGGGTTGGGTTTGGAGCAGTACTTC.

The chain recombines TRBV11-3 with TRBJ2-2, with D unclear. V was clipped by 4 bases and J by 7 bases, with 7 bases between them. CDR3 length equals 12 residues. Germline CDR1 reads SGHNT; CDR2 reads YENEEA. This CDR3 reads CASSSINGELFF. The CDR3 DNA reads as TGTGCCAGCAGCTCCATAAACGGGGAGCTGTTTTTT.

There are a few counts of this clone. The chain is built from TRBV9 and TRBJ1-5; 7 nucleotides agree with TRBD1. After removal of 4 bases from V and 0 bases from J, the junction contained 4 bases not matched to a gene. CDR3 length: 15 amino acids. Germline values: CDR1 SGDLS, CDR2 YYNGEE. DNA for the CDR3: TGTGCCAGCAGCAGGGGACAGTTTAGCAATCAGCCCCAGCATTTT. This translates into CASSRGQFSNQPQHF.

This chain uses TRBV9 with TRBJ2-7, with D hard to call. The length of the CDR3 is 11 residues. Germline V gene lookup returns CDR1 SGDLS and CDR2 YYNGEE. Trimming shortened V by 3 bases and J by 2 bases, and 3 bases separated the two germline ends. For the CDR3, the DNA is TGTGCCAGCAGCGCGACCTACGAGCAGTACTTC. Translation: CASSATYEQYF.

J is TRBJ2-7 and V is TRBV6-6; no firm D call. The CDR3 sequence is 12 residues long. Germline CDR1 is MNHNY and CDR2 is SVGAGI (reference sequence). V lost 4 bases and J lost 7, with 11 bases in between. CDR3 nucleotide sequence: TGTGCCAGCAGTTCCCCCGGAGATGAGCAGTACTTC. This gives the protein CASSSPGDEQYF.